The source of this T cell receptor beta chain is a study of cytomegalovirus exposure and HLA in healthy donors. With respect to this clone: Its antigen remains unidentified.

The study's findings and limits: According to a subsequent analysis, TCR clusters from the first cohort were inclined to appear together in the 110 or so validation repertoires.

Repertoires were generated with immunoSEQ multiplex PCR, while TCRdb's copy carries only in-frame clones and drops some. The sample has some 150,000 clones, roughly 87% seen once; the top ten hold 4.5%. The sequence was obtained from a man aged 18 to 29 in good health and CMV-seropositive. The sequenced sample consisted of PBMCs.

CDR3 nucleotide sequence: TGTGCCAGCAGTTATACAGGGAAGGGCGGCAATCAGCCCCAGCATTTT. Amino acids: CASSYTGKGGNQPQHF. The chain combines TRBV28 with TRBJ1-5, with D maybe TRBD1 (6 bases). V was clipped by 4 bases and J by 2 bases, with 15 bases between them. Germline-derived CDR1 and CDR2 are MDHEN and SYDVKM. This CDR3 has 16 residues.